This T cell receptor beta chain stems from a study of blood T cell repertoires in COVID-19. As for the study in general: The samples span acute and convalescent COVID-19 from the United States, Italy and Spain. T cells, B-cell-depleted T cells, or PBMCs provided the cDNA or gDNA that served as material.

The table came from immunoSEQ multiplex PCR; TCRdb's copy has only in-frame clones and leaves some out. The table records roughly 160,000 clones, roughly 80% of them present only once. The clonotype was recovered from a woman aged 40-49 years with acute COVID-19. The sample consisted of PBMCs or T cells enriched from blood (not recorded which).

The CDR3 coding sequence is TGTGCCAGCATCAACCGACACTTGAACACTGAAGCTTTCTTT. It specifies CASINRHLNTEAFF. V is TRBV6-5 and J is TRBJ1-1; D not certain. This CDR3 has 14 residues. Germline loops: CDR1 MNHEY, CDR2 SVGAGI. The germline V and J ends were trimmed by 7 bases and 0 bases, with 12 bases remaining between them.